This T cell receptor beta chain was retrieved from a study of blood T cells in healthy people across ages. In germline, CDR1 is MDHEN, CDR2 SYDVKM. Trimming removed 2 bases from V and 4 bases from J, with 11 bases in between. CDR3 size: 14 residues. Per-sample PBMC isolation yielded at least 6.5 million cells. A second roughly 6 to 11 cycle PCR used barcoded and J-beta primers. TCRdb re-derived calls from the 5' RACE reads in MiXCR, one entry per CDR3 protein. This table holds about 400,000 distinct CDR3 sequences, about 55% found once. The sample taken for sequencing was blood. The TCR comes from a man between 60 and 75 years old in good health. The chain uses TRBV28 and TRBJ1-2; D unclear. The CDR3 coding sequence is TGTGCCAGCAGTTTAAGCGGGATCCCCTATGGCTACACCTTC. The encoded protein is CASSLSGIPYGYTF.